The rows below give T cell receptor beta chains drawn from one sample of a study of blood T cell repertoires in COVID-19. The repertoire was sequenced with immunoSEQ multiplex PCR; TCRdb's copy has only in-frame clones and lacks some. Of fewer than 350,000 clones in the sample, approximately 90% were seen once. Sequenced sample: PBMCs or T cells enriched from blood (not recorded which). These receptors were obtained from a man between 40 and 49 years old who had been exposed to COVID-19. Both conserved end residues are part of each CDR3. D genes are given only for firm matches. The listing skips clone size in some rows; elsewhere it reads once, few, many or a size class.

d_call clone_size j_call v_call cdr3_nt cdr3_aa
- - TRBJ1-1 TRBV27 TGTGCCAGCAGTCTCCAGGGGAACACTGAAGCTTTCTTT CASSLQGNTEAFF
- - TRBJ2-2 TRBV28 TGTGCCAGCAGTTTATCGGGGTACGGGGAGCTGTTTTTT CASSLSGYGELFF
- - TRBJ1-2 TRBV4-3 TGCGCCAGCAGCCAAGATCTTGCGGCTAACTATGGCTACACCTTC CASSQDLAANYGYTF
TRBD2 few TRBJ2-1 TRBV29-1 TGCAGCGTTGAACCTAGCGGGAGTTTCGGTGAGCAGTTCTTC CSVEPSGSFGEQFF
- once TRBJ2-3 TRBV27 TGTGCCAGCAGTTTAGGCCGCTGGGGGCAAGCAGATACGCAGTATTTT CASSLGRWGQADTQYF
TRBD1 - TRBJ2-3 TRBV7-7 TGTGCCAGCAGCGCGGGACAGGGGACAGATACGCAGTATTTT CASSAGQGTDTQYF
- once TRBJ2-2 TRBV7-3 TGTGCCAGCAGCTTAAATCGGAACACCGGGGAGCTGTTTTTT CASSLNRNTGELFF
TRBD1 - TRBJ1-2 TRBV30 TGTGCCTGGAGTGTATCACCAGGGGGCGACTATGGCTACACCTTC CAWSVSPGGDYGYTF
- - TRBJ2-2 TRBV18 TGTGCCAGCTCACCACGCGACACCGGGGAGCTGTTTTTT CASSPRDTGELFF
- - TRBJ2-1 TRBV9 TGTGCCAGCAGCGTAGGAGGGAACAATGAGCAGTTCTTC CASSVGGNNEQFF
- - TRBJ1-6 TRBV6-5 TGTGCCAGCAGTTATTGGGGGGGATCCTATAATTCACCCCTCCACTTT CASSYWGGSYNSPLHF
- once TRBJ1-2 TRBV3-1/TRBV3-2 TGTGCCAGCAGCCCTGTCTCGGGGGGGTGGTATGGCTACACCTTC CASSPVSGGWYGYTF
TRBD1 - TRBJ1-5 TRBV5-1 TGCGCCAGGTGGTTCCGGGACAGGGTGGGGGAACGTCAGCCCCAGCATTTT CARWFRDRVGERQPQHF
- - TRBJ1-1 TRBV12-5 TGTGCTAGTGGTCGATCGGGGAACACTGAAGCTTTCTTT CASGRSGNTEAFF
- - TRBJ2-7 TRBV28 TGTGCCAGCAGCGGCTACCCCCTAGTTACCTACGAGCAGTACTTC CASSGYPLVTYEQYF
- few TRBJ1-2 TRBV3-1/TRBV3-2 TGTGCCAGCAGCCAAGGGGCCTGGTATGGCTACACCTTC CASSQGAWYGYTF
TRBD2 - TRBJ2-1 TRBV28 TGTGCCAGCAGAAGACTAGCGGGACTTCAAATGCTAAGGGAGTTCTTC CASRRLAGLQMLREFF
- - TRBJ2-1 TRBV29-1 TGCAGCGGGGGGCCCGGTTACAATGAGCAGTTCTTC CSGGPGYNEQFF
- - TRBJ2-1 TRBV19 TGTGCCAGTAGTATCGGGACTCCCAACAATGAGCAGTTCTTC CASSIGTPNNEQFF
- - TRBJ2-7 TRBV27 TGTGCCAGCAGTTATAAAGGAGGGGAGCTCTACGAGCAGTACTTC CASSYKGGELYEQYF